Described below is a single T cell receptor (beta chain) sequence and its context. The target antigen is unknown. This sample was included in a study of CD8+ T cells in alopecia areata. Study results and limitations: Scalp sample data also include resident alphabeta T cells from normal skin. Mice showed clearer TCR sharing than patients did, a gap that was possibly HLA-related.

Sequencing templates came from extracted RNA that was reverse transcribed into cDNA. Method: immunoSEQ multiplex PCR; TCRdb's copy keeps in-frame clones and lacks some. Of over 85,000 clones listed, 41% are singletons. V was trimmed by 3 bases and J by 6 bases, leaving 16 bases between them. Germline CDR1 SGHRS, CDR2 YFSETQ. The CDR3 runs 14 residues. The chain joins TRBV5-1 to TRBJ2-7; D is perhaps TRBD2 (5 bases). Sequencing was performed on CD4+ T cells sorted from blood. The TCR comes from a human donor with alopecia areata. DNA of the CDR3: TGCGCCAGCAGCTCACTACCTTCCGCGGGCGAGCAGTACTTC. This codes for CASSSLPSAGEQYF.